The 32 T cell receptor beta chains listed next were all sequenced from one sample in a study of blood T cell repertoires in COVID-19. Clones were sequenced by immunoSEQ multiplex PCR, and TCRdb holds only the in-frame ones, with some missing. The profile shows around 310,000 clones, around 92% of them singletons. Sequencing was performed on PBMCs or T cells enriched from blood (not recorded which). The receptors were gathered from a woman under 40 who had recovered from COVID-19.

This sequence joins TRBV11-2 and TRBJ2-3; 8 positions agree with TRBD2. The V gene end was trimmed by 3 bases and the J gene end by 6 bases; junction bases not matched to a gene: 8. The germline V gene encodes CDR1 SGHAT and CDR2 FQNNGV. This CDR3 contains 15 residues. CDR3 DNA: TGTGCCAGCAGCTTTGCAAGCGGGAGTTACGATACGCAGTATTTT. It codes for CASSFASGSYDTQYF.

The chain couples TRBV10-1 to TRBJ1-5; 8 nucleotides align to TRBD1. There are 17 residues in the CDR3. Germline loops: CDR1 WNHNN, CDR2 SYGVQD (reference sequence). With V trimmed by 6 bases and J by 0 bases, 10 bases remained unmatched. The CDR3 DNA sequence: TGCGCCAGCAGCGGGACAGGAGGGGTATATAGCAATCAGCCCCAGCATTTT. Its protein product is CASSGTGGVYSNQPQHF.

The rearrangement uses TRBV5-4 and TRBJ2-7, with D possibly being TRBD1 (5 bases). The V gene's germline CDR1 is SGHNT and CDR2 YYREEE (reference sequence). The V gene lost 4 bases and the J gene lost 5 bases, with 10 bases spanning the gap. This CDR3 region has 12 residues. The CDR3 DNA is TGTGCCAGCAGCCCGGACACGAACGAGCAGTACTTC. Translated: CASSPDTNEQYF.

This clone was recorded once. The chain joins TRBV4-1 to TRBJ1-2, with 10 bases aligning to TRBD1. V gave up 0 bases and J gave up 5 bases; unmatched junction bases: 18. Germline values: CDR1 MGHRA, CDR2 YSYEKL. This CDR3 contains 20 residues. This CDR3 is CASSQELAMGDRGFSYGYTF. CDR3 bases: TGCGCCAGCAGCCAAGAATTGGCTATGGGGGACAGGGGATTTTCTTATGGCTACACCTTC.

J is TRBJ1-2 and V is TRBV11-2; tentatively, D is TRBD1 (6 bases). The CDR3 contains 14 residues. Trimming stripped 5 bases from V and 4 bases from J, with 14 bases between. CDR1 SGHAT and CDR2 FQNNGV come from the germline V gene. As DNA, the CDR3 is TGTGCCAGCAGCCATCAGGGACACTTCTATGGCTACACCTTC. Translation: CASSHQGHFYGYTF.

J is TRBJ2-7 and V is TRBV5-1; 9 bases are shared with TRBD1. The germline V gene encodes CDR1 SGHRS and CDR2 YFSETQ. The CDR3 length is 15 residues. V shed 1 base, J shed 3 bases, and the junction held 5 bases outside the gene matches. The CDR3 is CASSLRDREDYEQYF. CDR3 nucleotide sequence: TGCGCCAGCAGCTTGAGGGACAGGGAGGACTACGAGCAGTACTTC.

The chain has TRBV7-9 and TRBJ1-4, with TRBD1 identical over 7 bases. The CDR3 is 14 residues long. Germline trimming cut 4 bases from V and 5 bases from J; bases unmatched to any gene: 4. The V gene's germline CDR1 is SEHNR and CDR2 FQNEAQ (reference sequence). The CDR3 DNA sequence: TGTGCCAGCAGCTCACAGGGGCCAAATGAAAAACTGTTTTTT. Amino acids: CASSSQGPNEKLFF. Based on the CDR3 plus reference TRBV7-9 and TRBJ1-4, the full variable domain is DTGVSQNPRHKITKRGQNVTFRCDPISEHNRLYWYRQTLGQGPEFLTYFQNEAQLEKSRLLSDRFSAERPKGSFSTLEIQRTEQGDSAMYLCASSSQGPNEKLFFGSGTQLSVL.

The V gene is TRBV19, the J gene TRBJ1-2, with 7 bases lining up with TRBD1. Germline trimming cut 5 bases from V and 5 bases from J; bases unmatched to any gene: 11. This CDR3 comprises 15 residues. Germline V lookup: CDR1 LNHDA, CDR2 SQIVND (reference sequence). The CDR3 protein is CASSPRQGEGYGYTF. CDR3 sequence (DNA): TGTGCCAGTAGTCCCCGACAGGGCGAAGGGTATGGCTACACCTTC.

The J gene is TRBJ2-7, the V gene TRBV7-3; 11 nucleotides line up with TRBD2. V lost 5 bases and J lost 3; bases outside the gene matches: 6. The CDR3 has 15 residues. Looked up from germline, CDR1 is SGHTA and CDR2 is FQGTGA. CDR3 DNA: TGTGCCAGCAGCCCGGGACTAGCGGAATACTACGAGCAGTACTTC. The encoded protein is CASSPGLAEYYEQYF.

The rearrangement joins TRBV14 to TRBJ2-3, with 7 bases aligning to TRBD2. After removal of 0 bases from V and 0 bases from J, the junction contained 6 bases not matched to a gene. The CDR3 extends over 17 amino acids. Germline CDR1 SGHDN, CDR2 FVKESK. The CDR3, as DNA: TGTGCCAGCAGCCAAGATCGCGGGAGTTACAGCACAGATACGCAGTATTTT. As protein: CASSQDRGSYSTDTQYF.

The chain carries TRBV4-1 and TRBJ2-1, with 8 bases that match TRBD2. Trimming took 5 bases from V and 5 from J; bases not matched to a gene: 23. The CDR3 runs 20 residues. Germline CDR1 is MGHRA and CDR2 is YSYEKL. CDR3 amino acids: CASSSNVVAGSPRLNNEQFF. CDR3 nucleotides: TGCGCCAGCAGCTCCAATGTTGTAGCGGGGAGCCCCCGGTTGAACAATGAGCAGTTCTTC.

The gene calls are TRBV5-4 and TRBJ2-1; tentative D call: TRBD2 (6 bases). The CDR3 loop spans 15 amino acids. The V and J ends lost 0 bases and 8 bases respectively, with 15 bases between them. Germline values: CDR1 SGHNT, CDR2 YYREEE (reference sequence). Here the CDR3 reads CASSLAVGEVDEQFF. CDR3 sequence (DNA): TGTGCCAGCAGCTTGGCCGTCGGGGAGGTCGATGAGCAGTTCTTC.

The chain recombines TRBV19 with TRBJ2-5, with TRBD2 matching over 8 bases. The CDR3 runs to 16 residues. V was pared by 4 bases and J by 5 bases, with 12 bases of the junction left unmatched. Germline V gives CDR1 LNHDA, CDR2 SQIVND (reference sequence). This CDR3 is CASSTRGGAGRETQYF. Written as DNA, the CDR3 is TGTGCCAGTAGTACCCGGGGGGGAGCGGGAAGGGAGACCCAGTACTTC. The full variable domain, with the rest looked up from reference TRBV19 and TRBJ2-5, is DGGITQSPKYLFRKEGQNVTLSCEQNLNHDAMYWYRQDPGQGLRLIYYSQIVNDFQKGDIAEGYSVSREKKESFPLTVTSAQKNPTAFYLCASSTRGGAGRETQYFGPGTRLLVL.

The chain is built from TRBV18 and TRBJ2-5; 14 nucleotides align to TRBD2. With 2 bases clipped from V and 4 bases from J, the junction kept 0 bases outside the gene matches. Germline V gives CDR1 KGHSH, CDR2 LQKENI. The CDR3 covers 15 residues. DNA of the CDR3: TGTGCCAGCTCACCAGGGACTAGCGGGGGAGAGACCCAGTACTTC. It specifies CASSPGTSGGETQYF.

The chain joins TRBV2 to TRBJ1-5; 9 nucleotides agree with TRBD1. The germline gives CDR1 SNHLY, CDR2 FYNNEI. This CDR3 spans 15 amino acids. V dropped 4 bases and J dropped 7; count of bases not matched to a gene: 8. This chain's CDR3 is CASSVTGGRGQPQHF. The CDR3 DNA is TGTGCCAGCAGTGTGACAGGGGGGCGAGGCCAGCCCCAGCATTTT.

This clone was picked up a small number of times. The chain recombines TRBV19 with TRBJ2-2, with a possible D match to TRBD1 (6 bases). The CDR3 loop spans 17 amino acids. Germline V gene sequence: CDR1 LNHDA, CDR2 SQIVND (reference sequence). Trimming took 3 bases from V and 5 from J, leaving 19 bases between them. Here the CDR3 DNA reads TGTGCCAGTAGTATTAGTTATGGGGGCAGGAGGACCGGGGAGCTGTTTTTT. It specifies CASSISYGGRRTGELFF. Combining the CDR3 with reference TRBV19 and TRBJ2-2 gives the whole variable domain DGGITQSPKYLFRKEGQNVTLSCEQNLNHDAMYWYRQDPGQGLRLIYYSQIVNDFQKGDIAEGYSVSREKKESFPLTVTSAQKNPTAFYLCASSISYGGRRTGELFFGEGSRLTVL.

V is TRBV11-2 and J is TRBJ2-3; D is unresolved. With 3 bases removed from V and 2 bases from J, the gap between germline ends came to 21 bases. The CDR3 loop spans 18 amino acids. The germline gives CDR1 SGHAT, CDR2 FQNNGV. CDR3 sequence (DNA): TGTGCCAGCAGCTTCGGCCAGATTAGGATAGACTCCACAGATACGCAGTATTTT. The encoded protein is CASSFGQIRIDSTDTQYF.

The chain employs TRBV4-1 and TRBJ2-7; TRBD1 matches at 7 bases. Germline-derived CDR1 and CDR2 are MGHRA and YSYEKL. The CDR3 loop spans 17 amino acids. The trim removed 0 bases at V and 0 bases at J, leaving 8 bases unmatched. In DNA form, the CDR3 reads TGCGCCAGCAGCCAAGATACGAGCAGGGGGTCCTCCTACGAGCAGTACTTC. Protein: CASSQDTSRGSSYEQYF.

This clone was seen only once. The genes are TRBV28 and TRBJ2-5; D uncertain. V gave up 6 bases and J gave up 2 bases, with 7 bases separating them. Germline CDR1 reads MDHEN; CDR2 reads SYDVKM. This CDR3 has 12 amino acids. The CDR3 protein is CASSSVQETQYF. DNA for the CDR3: TGTGCCAGCAGCTCGGTACAAGAGACCCAGTACTTC.

This clone was seen only a few times. The gene calls are TRBV5-1 and TRBJ1-2; D call uncertain. The CDR3 consists of 13 residues. The germline gives CDR1 SGHRS, CDR2 YFSETQ. V was clipped by 2 bases and J by 4 bases, with 9 bases between them. CDR3 sequence reads: CASSFGFRYGYTF. In DNA form, the CDR3 reads TGCGCCAGCAGCTTCGGGTTCCGCTATGGCTACACCTTC.

The gene calls are TRBV6-5 and TRBJ2-1; 7 bases map to TRBD2. After removal of 5 bases from V and 11 bases from J, the junction contained 9 bases not matched to a gene. The V gene's germline CDR1 is MNHEY and CDR2 SVGAGI. CDR3 length: 13 amino acids. The CDR3 reads CASSPRPAGQQFF. The CDR3 nucleotides are TGTGCCAGCAGTCCAAGACCAGCGGGACAGCAGTTCTTC.

The chain uses TRBV25-1 and TRBJ2-2, with D possibly matching TRBD2 (6 bases). CDR1 and CDR2 from the germline V gene are MGHDK and SYGVNS. This CDR3 has 15 amino acids. V gave up 3 bases and J gave up 0 bases, with 8 bases separating them. The CDR3 protein is CASSERLANTGELFF. Written as DNA, the CDR3 is TGTGCCAGCAGTGAGCGACTAGCGAACACCGGGGAGCTGTTTTTT.

This sequence joins TRBV7-9 and TRBJ1-2; no clear D. The ends were cut back, 5 bases at V and 6 bases at J, with 13 bases in the middle. CDR1 SEHNR and CDR2 FQNEAQ come from the germline V gene (reference sequence). CDR3 length: 13 residues. CDR3 amino acids: CASSPTGFDGYTF. CDR3 sequence (DNA): TGTGCCAGCAGCCCGACGGGGTTTGATGGCTACACCTTC.

The chain links TRBV5-1 to TRBJ2-7; D ambiguous. The CDR3 sequence is 15 residues long. The V and J ends lost 2 bases and 4 bases respectively, with 16 bases between them. The germline gives CDR1 SGHRS, CDR2 YFSETQ. CDR3 coding DNA: TGCGCCAGCAGCTTTAATCCGGGTAAGGAATACGAGCAGTACTTC. The encoded protein is CASSFNPGKEYEQYF.

This clone showed up just once. The chain carries TRBV18 and TRBJ2-3, with unresolved D. V gave up 8 bases and J gave up 8 bases, with 2 bases separating them. The CDR3 is made up of 8 amino acids. Germline V gene lookup returns CDR1 KGHSH and CDR2 LQKENI. CDR3 residues: CASRTQYF. CDR3 bases: TGTGCCAGCCGTACGCAGTATTTT.

The chain links TRBV28 to TRBJ1-2; tentatively, D is TRBD1 (5 bases). The germline V gene has CDR1 MDHEN and CDR2 SYDVKM. The length of the CDR3 is 17 residues. Trimming stripped 5 bases from V and 4 bases from J, with 23 bases between. The chain's CDR3 is CASSLRVYFGRVYGYTF. CDR3 in DNA: TGTGCCAGCAGTCTAAGGGTCTATTTTGGCAGGGTCTATGGCTACACCTTC.

The chain couples TRBV5-1 to TRBJ2-7, with 8 positions matching TRBD1. V lost 4 bases, J lost 1 base, and 4 bases stayed unmatched. Germline V gene sequence: CDR1 SGHRS, CDR2 YFSETQ. This CDR3 has 14 amino acids. CDR3 sequence (DNA): TGCGCCAGCAGCACCGGGACAGGTTCCTACGAGCAGTACTTC. Translated: CASSTGTGSYEQYF.

The chain recombines TRBV18 with TRBJ1-1; 9 bases map to TRBD1. Germline V gene data show CDR1 as KGHSH and CDR2 as LQKENI. The CDR3 extends over 15 amino acids. J gave up 4 bases and V 2 bases, and 5 bases lay outside the gene matches. CDR3 in amino acids: CASSPFDRGVTEAFF. The DNA for the CDR3 is TGTGCCAGCTCACCATTCGACAGGGGGGTCACTGAAGCTTTCTTT.

The chain joins TRBV18 to TRBJ1-6; D not certain. The CDR3 totals 19 residues. V was pared by 1 base and J by 0 bases, with 16 bases between. CDR1 and CDR2 (germline): KGHSH, LQKENI. The CDR3 bases are TGTGCCAGCTCACCACAAGGCCTGTCGGGGAGCTCCTATAATTCACCCCTCCACTTT. Translating it yields CASSPQGLSGSSYNSPLHF.

This chain links TRBV5-6 with TRBJ1-5; D is unresolved. Trimming left V 1 base short and J 8 bases short, with 22 bases between. The CDR3 is 17 amino acids. Germline CDR1 and CDR2: SGHDT and YYEEEE. The CDR3 protein is CASSLMGGNPKRKPQHF. CDR3 bases: TGTGCCAGCAGCTTGATGGGCGGGAACCCGAAAAGAAAGCCCCAGCATTTT.

This clone was detected a few times. The V call is TRBV5-4, the J call TRBJ2-7; 10 nucleotides match TRBD1. J lost 5 bases, V lost 4 bases, and 6 bases had no gene match. The germline V gene encodes CDR1 SGHNT and CDR2 YYREEE (reference sequence). The CDR3 sequence is 14 residues long. The CDR3, as DNA: TGTGCCAGCAGCCGGACAGGGGGTACCCACGAGCAGTACTTC. Translated: CASSRTGGTHEQYF. The variable domain in full, with the rest retrieved from reference TRBV5-4 and TRBJ2-7, is ETGVTQSPTHLIKTRGQQVTLRCSSQSGHNTVSWYQQALGQGPQFIFQYYREEENGRGNFPPRFSGLQFPNYSSELNVNALELDDSALYLCASSRTGGTHEQYFGPGTRLTVT.

CDR3: CASSLKGSDSYEQYF. The CDR3 bases are TGTGCCAGCAGCTTAAAAGGGAGCGACTCCTACGAGCAGTACTTC. This chain links TRBV7-9 with TRBJ2-7; tentatively, D is TRBD2 (5 bases). V lost 2 bases, J lost 0 bases, and 11 bases lay in between. This CDR3 is built from 15 residues. CDR1 and CDR2 (germline): SEHNR, FQNEAQ (reference sequence).